The rows below give T cell receptor beta chains drawn from one sample of a study of T cells in Graves' hyperthyroidism and ophthalmopathy. One entry per CDR3 protein results from TCRdb running MiXCR on the multiplex PCR reads. There are more than 300,000 distinct CDR3 sequences in the sample; under 20% occur only once, and less than 45% lies in the top ten. The sequenced material came from blood. The receptors stem from a man aged 18 to 30 with Graves' ophthalmopathy. The CDR3 runs from the conserved cysteine through the conserved F or W.

CDR3 protein	V gene	J gene
CASSSLIYSYEQYF	TRBV13	TRBJ2-7
CSAGQNQETQYF	TRBV20-1	TRBJ2-5
CASSQDGGGPDEQFF	TRBV3-1	TRBJ2-1
CASSLEGGARNEQFF	TRBV5-1	TRBJ2-1
CASSLAGPHNQPQHF	TRBV3-1	TRBJ1-5
CASSLRRSNMNTEAFF	TRBV18	TRBJ1-1
CASSLLTGGLGYTF	TRBV5-1	TRBJ1-2
CASSAGGQGINEKLFF	TRBV9	TRBJ1-4
CASSLGGVHTEAFF	TRBV5-8	TRBJ1-1
CASSFETDKGAAFF	TRBV5-1	TRBJ1-1
CASSVMGEGSYNEQFF	TRBV9	TRBJ2-1
CASRQEPRSSYEQYF	TRBV4-1	TRBJ2-7
CASSQDPAGQGPDTQYF	TRBV4-1	TRBJ2-3
CASSVEDSSTDTQYF	TRBV13	TRBJ2-3
CASSSPGLTEAFF	TRBV12-3/TRBV12-4	TRBJ1-1
CASSPLWGETQYF	TRBV4-1	TRBJ2-5
CASSLGGGAGELFF	TRBV11-2	TRBJ2-2
CASSHPPSGGGETQYF	TRBV7-9	TRBJ2-5
CASSLRGLGETQYF	TRBV28	TRBJ2-5
CASSGQSLAGPQHF	TRBV12-3/TRBV12-4	TRBJ1-5
CASTWGGTEAFF	TRBV7-9	TRBJ1-1
CASSLAGRESDGYTF	TRBV5-1	TRBJ1-2
CATSRDRGGTEAFF	TRBV15	TRBJ1-1
CASSFQSNYGYTF	TRBV12-3/TRBV12-4	TRBJ1-2
CSARDPRGTSGGRETQYF	TRBV20-1	TRBJ2-5
CASSQDFRQETQYF	TRBV3-1	TRBJ2-5
CASSRPGTGDNNEQFF	TRBV28	TRBJ2-1
CSARDILATNYGYTF	TRBV20-1	TRBJ1-2
CASSLDQVILVPYNEQFF	TRBV11-2	TRBJ2-1
CASAPEILPTEAFF	TRBV2	TRBJ1-1
CASSEFGSGANVLTF	TRBV2	TRBJ2-6
CASSFSENTGELFF	TRBV5-1	TRBJ2-2
CSARDSNTGELFF	TRBV20-1	TRBJ2-2
CASSYLAGASTGELFF	TRBV5-1	TRBJ2-2
CASSEAQGEQYF	TRBV2	TRBJ2-7
CASSQERQDGELFF	TRBV4-2	TRBJ2-2